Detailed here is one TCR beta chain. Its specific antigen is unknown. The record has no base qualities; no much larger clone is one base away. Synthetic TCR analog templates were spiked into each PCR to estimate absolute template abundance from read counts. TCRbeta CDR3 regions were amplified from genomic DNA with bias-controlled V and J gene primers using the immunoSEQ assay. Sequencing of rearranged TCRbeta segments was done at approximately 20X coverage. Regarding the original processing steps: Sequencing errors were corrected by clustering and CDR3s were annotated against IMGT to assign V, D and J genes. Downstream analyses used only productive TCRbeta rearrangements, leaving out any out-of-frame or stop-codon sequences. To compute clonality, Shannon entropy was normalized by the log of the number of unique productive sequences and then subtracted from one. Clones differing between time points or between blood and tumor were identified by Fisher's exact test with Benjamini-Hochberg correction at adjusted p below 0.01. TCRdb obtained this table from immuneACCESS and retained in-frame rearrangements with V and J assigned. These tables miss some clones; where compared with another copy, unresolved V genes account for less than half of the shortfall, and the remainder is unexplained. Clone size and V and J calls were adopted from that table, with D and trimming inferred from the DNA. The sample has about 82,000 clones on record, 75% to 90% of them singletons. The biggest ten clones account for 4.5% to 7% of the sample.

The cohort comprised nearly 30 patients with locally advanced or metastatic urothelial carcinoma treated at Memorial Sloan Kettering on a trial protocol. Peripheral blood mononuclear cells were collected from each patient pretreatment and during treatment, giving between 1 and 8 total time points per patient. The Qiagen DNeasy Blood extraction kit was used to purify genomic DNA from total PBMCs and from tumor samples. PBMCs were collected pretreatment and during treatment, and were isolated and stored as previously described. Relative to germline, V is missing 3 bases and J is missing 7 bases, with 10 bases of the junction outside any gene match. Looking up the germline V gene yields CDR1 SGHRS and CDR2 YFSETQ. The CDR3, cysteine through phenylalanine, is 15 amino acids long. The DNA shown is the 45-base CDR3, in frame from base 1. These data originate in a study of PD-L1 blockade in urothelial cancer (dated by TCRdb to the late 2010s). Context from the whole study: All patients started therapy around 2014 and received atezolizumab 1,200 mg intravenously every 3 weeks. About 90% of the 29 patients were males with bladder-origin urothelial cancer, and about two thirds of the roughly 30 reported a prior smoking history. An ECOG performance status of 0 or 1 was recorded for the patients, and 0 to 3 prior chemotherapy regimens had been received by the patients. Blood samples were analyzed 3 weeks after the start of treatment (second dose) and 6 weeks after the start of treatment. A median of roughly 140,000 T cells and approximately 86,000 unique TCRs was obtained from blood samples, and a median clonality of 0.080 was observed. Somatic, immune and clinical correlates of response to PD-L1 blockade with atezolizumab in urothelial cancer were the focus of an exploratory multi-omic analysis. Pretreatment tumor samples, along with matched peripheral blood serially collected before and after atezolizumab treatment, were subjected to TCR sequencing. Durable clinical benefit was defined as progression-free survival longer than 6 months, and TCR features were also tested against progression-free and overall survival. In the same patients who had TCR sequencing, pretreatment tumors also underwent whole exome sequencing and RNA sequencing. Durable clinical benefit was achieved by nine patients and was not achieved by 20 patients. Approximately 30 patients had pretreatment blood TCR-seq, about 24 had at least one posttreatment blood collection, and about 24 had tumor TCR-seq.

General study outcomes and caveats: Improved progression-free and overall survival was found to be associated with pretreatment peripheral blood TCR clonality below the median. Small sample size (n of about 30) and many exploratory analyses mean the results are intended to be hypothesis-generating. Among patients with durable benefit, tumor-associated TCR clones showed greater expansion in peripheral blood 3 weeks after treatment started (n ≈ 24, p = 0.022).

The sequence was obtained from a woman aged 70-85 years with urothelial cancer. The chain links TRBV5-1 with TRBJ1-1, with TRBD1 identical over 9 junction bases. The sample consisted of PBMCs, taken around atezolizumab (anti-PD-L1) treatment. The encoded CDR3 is CASSWTGVGSSEAFF. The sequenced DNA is TGCGCCAGCAGCTGGACAGGGGTTGGCAGCAGTGAAGCTTTCTTT. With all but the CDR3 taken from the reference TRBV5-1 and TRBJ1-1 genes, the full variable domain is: KAGVTQTPRYLIKTRGQQVTLSCSPISGHRSVSWYQQTPGQGLQFLFEYFSETQRNKGNFPGRFSGRQFSNSRSEMNVSTLELGDSALYLCASSWTGVGSSEAFFGQGTRLTVV.